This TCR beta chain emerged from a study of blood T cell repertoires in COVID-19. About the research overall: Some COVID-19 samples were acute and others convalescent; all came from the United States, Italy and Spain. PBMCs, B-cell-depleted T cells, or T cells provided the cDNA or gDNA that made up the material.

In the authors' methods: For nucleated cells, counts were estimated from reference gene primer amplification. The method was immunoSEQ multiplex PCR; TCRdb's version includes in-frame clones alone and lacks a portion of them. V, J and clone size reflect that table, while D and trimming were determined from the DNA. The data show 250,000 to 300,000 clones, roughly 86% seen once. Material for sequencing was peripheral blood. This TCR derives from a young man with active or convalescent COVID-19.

The chain's CDR3 is CASSGGQGIYEQYF. The CDR3, as DNA: TGTGCCAGCAGCGGGGGACAGGGGATCTACGAGCAGTACTTC. The gene calls are TRBV9 and TRBJ2-7, with 10 bases identical to TRBD1. V dropped 3 bases and J dropped 3; count of bases not matched to a gene: 3. The germline CDR1 and CDR2 sequences are SGDLS and YYNGEE. This CDR3 comprises 14 residues. Complete variable domain (other parts from reference TRBV9 and TRBJ2-7): DSGVTQTPKHLITATGQRVTLRCSPRSGDLSVYWYQQSLDQGLQFLIQYYNGEERAKGNILERFSAQQFPDLHSELNLSSLELGDSALYFCASSGGQGIYEQYFGPGTRLTVT.